This passage covers 9 T cell receptor beta chains from one sample sequenced in a study of blood T cell repertoires in COVID-19. TCRdb's table, derived via immunoSEQ multiplex PCR, lists solely in-frame clones and lacks some. Of over 200,000 clones listed, about 90% are singletons. Material: PBMCs or T cells enriched from blood (not recorded which). The receptors originated from a man aged 30 to 45 who had recovered from COVID-19.

The chain recombines TRBV18 with TRBJ1-2, with 8 bases identical to TRBD1. The ends lost 3 bases at V and 6 bases at J; junction bases unmatched: 3. This CDR3 is built from 13 residues. CDR1 KGHSH and CDR2 LQKENI come from the germline V gene. This CDR3 is CASSPDRADGYTF. The CDR3 DNA reads as TGTGCCAGCTCACCGGACAGGGCAGATGGCTACACCTTC.

The count of this clone is one. The V call is TRBV7-9, the J call TRBJ1-1; D call uncertain. This CDR3 region has 12 residues. Trimming removed 5 bases at V and 5 bases at J, with 9 bases between. The germline gives CDR1 SEHNR, CDR2 FQNEAQ (reference sequence). The CDR3 region has the DNA TGTGCCAGCAGCCTCGGGAGTACTGAAGCTTTCTTT. It is translated as CASSLGSTEAFF.

This chain links TRBV6-5 with TRBJ2-3; 7 bases agree with TRBD1. This CDR3 comprises 15 residues. V shed 4 bases, J shed 2 bases, and the junction held 6 bases outside the gene matches. From germline, CDR1 is MNHEY and CDR2 SVGAGI. CDR3 region: CASSSRDRTTDTQYF. CDR3 nucleotides: TGTGCCAGCAGTTCCCGGGACAGAACCACAGATACGCAGTATTTT.

This clone occurred a few times. The chain couples TRBV27 to TRBJ1-2; possibly TRBD1 for D (6 bases). The CDR3 contains 17 residues. The V gene's germline CDR1 is MNHEY and CDR2 SMNVEV (reference sequence). Deletions cut 3 bases from V and 4 bases from J, with 21 bases between. The CDR3 coding sequence is TGTGCCAGCAGTTTTTATGATACTGGACAGAATATCTATGGCTACACCTTC. Its translation: CASSFYDTGQNIYGYTF.

V gene TRBV5-5 combines with J gene TRBJ2-7; D possibly corresponds to TRBD1 (6 bases). Trimming removed 0 bases from V and 3 bases from J, with 7 bases in between. This CDR3 has 13 residues. Germline CDR1 and CDR2: SGHKS and YYEKEE (reference sequence). CDR3 sequence (DNA): TGTGCCAGCAGCTTGGACAGGGACTACGAGCAGTACTTC. Protein sequence: CASSLDRDYEQYF. The whole variable domain, remainder taken from reference TRBV5-5 and TRBJ2-7, is DAGVTQSPTHLIKTRGQQVTLRCSPISGHKSVSWYQQVLGQGPQFIFQYYEKEERGRGNFPDRFSARQFPNYSSELNVNALLLGDSALYLCASSLDRDYEQYFGPGTRLTVT.

This chain connects TRBV11-2 to TRBJ2-5; D is perhaps TRBD2 (6 bases). V was trimmed by 0 bases and J by 5 bases, leaving 16 bases between them. Germline CDR1 reads SGHAT; CDR2 reads FQNNGV. There are 16 residues in the CDR3. The CDR3 region is CASSLDWGLYNETQYF. DNA of the CDR3: TGTGCCAGCAGCTTAGATTGGGGACTTTACAACGAGACCCAGTACTTC.

This sequence joins TRBV15 and TRBJ1-1; TRBD1 agrees at 7 bases. CDR1 is LNHNV, CDR2 YYDKDF, per germline (reference sequence). CDR3 length: 14 amino acids. Trimming at V came to 8 bases and at J to 1 base, leaving 7 bases not matched to a gene. Here the CDR3 reads CATGSGQENTEAFF. CDR3 DNA: TGTGCCACCGGGTCCGGACAGGAGAACACTGAAGCTTTCTTT.

This chain joins TRBV28 and TRBJ1-2; D perhaps matches TRBD1 (5 bases). Per the germline V gene, CDR1 is MDHEN and CDR2 is SYDVKM. CDR3 length equals 13 residues. Trimming removed 6 bases at V and 6 bases at J, with 14 bases between. CDR3 coding DNA: TGTGCCAGCAGCTTGCGCAGGGTCAATGGCTACACCTTC. Encoded protein: CASSLRRVNGYTF.

The V call is TRBV19, the J call TRBJ2-6, with 8 bases fitting TRBD1. This CDR3 contains 15 residues. Germline V CDR1 and CDR2: LNHDA, SQIVND (reference sequence). Trimming removed 6 bases from V and 3 bases from J; junction bases left unmatched: 4. The CDR3 is CASRTGAGGANVLTF. CDR3 in DNA: TGTGCCAGTAGGACAGGGGCGGGTGGGGCCAACGTCCTGACTTTC.